These 13 T cell receptor beta chains originate from one sample sequenced in a study of Graves' ophthalmopathy and Graves' hyperthyroidism. CDR3 regions of TCR beta were amplified from RNA transcripts. After a first-round RT-PCR with HTBI primers, a second-round multiplex PCR was run. Each CDR3 protein is one row after TCRdb ran MiXCR on the multiplex PCR reads. The table records around 470,000 distinct CDR3 sequences, approximately 15% of them present only once. Sequencing input: blood. The receptors shown here come from a woman aged 25 to 45 with Graves' ophthalmopathy.

This clonotype showed up many times. The chain is built from TRBV29-1 and TRBJ2-2; 10 nucleotides agree with TRBD1. J lost 3 bases, V lost 0 bases, and 4 bases had no gene match. The CDR3 is 16 amino acids. CDR1 and CDR2 (germline): SQVTM, ANQGSEA. The DNA of the CDR3 is TGCAGCGTTGAAGAGCCGACAGGGGGCTACACCGGGGAGCTGTTTTTT. Translating gives CSVEEPTGGYTGELFF.

Turning to this clonotype: A single base separates this from a much larger clone, so it may be a read error. The chain carries TRBV6-1 and TRBJ2-6; either TRBD1 or TRBD2 may supply D (7 bases each). This CDR3 contains 16 residues. Trimming took off 6 bases at V and 2 bases at J, with 14 bases between the two ends. Germline V CDR1 and CDR2: MNHNS, SASEGT. The CDR3 bases are TGTGCCAGCAGGAACAGGGGAGGGCCTGGGGCCAACGTCCTGACTTTC. Its translation is CASRNRGGPGANVLTF.

This clonotype was recorded at least ten times. The CDR3 bases are TGTGCCAGCAGTGATTTGCTAGTCGGACCGCAAGAGACCCAGTACTTC. This codes for CASSDLLVGPQETQYF. This chain links TRBV6-1 with TRBJ2-5; D call uncertain. Trimming left V 3 bases short and J 2 bases short, with 16 bases between. Germline CDR1 MNHNS, CDR2 SASEGT. The CDR3 runs to 16 residues.

There are many counts of this clonotype. The rearrangement uses TRBV25-1 and TRBJ2-5, with a possible D match to TRBD1 (7 bases). V dropped 3 bases and J dropped 0 bases, with 14 bases sitting between them. Germline CDR1 reads MGHDK; CDR2 reads SYGVNS. The CDR3 has 16 residues. The CDR3, as DNA: TGTGCCAGCAGTGAGCGGGACAGACTGTACCAAGAGACCCAGTACTTC. Translating it yields CASSERDRLYQETQYF.

This chain uses TRBV18 with TRBJ2-7, with TRBD2 matching over 9 bases. The CDR3 length is 19 residues. The V and J ends lost 2 bases and 2 bases, in that order; junction bases with no gene match: 16. In germline, CDR1 is KGHSH, CDR2 LQKENI. CDR3 sequence (DNA): TGTGCCAGCTCACCAAGGCAGACTAGCGGAGGAGCTAATACCTACGAGCAGTACTTC. It codes for CASSPRQTSGGANTYEQYF.

The table lists this clonotype with many counts. The rearrangement uses TRBV6-2 or TRBV6-3 and TRBJ2-7; TRBD1 agrees at 11 bases. CDR3 length: 14 residues. The J segment lost 3 bases and the V segment lost 9 bases, leaving 7 bases of the junction unmatched. CDR1 and CDR2 (germline): MNHEY, SVGEGT. The DNA of the CDR3 is TGTGCCAGTGTGAGGACAGGGGGCTACTACGAGCAGTACTTC. Translating it yields CASVRTGGYYEQYF.

This clonotype came up many times. The chain recombines TRBV29-1 with TRBJ2-5; unclear D gene. V was clipped by 5 bases and J by 2 bases, with 3 bases between them. There are 10 residues in the CDR3. CDR1 SQVTM and CDR2 ANQGSEA come from the germline V gene. CDR3 in amino acids: CSVWQETQYF. CDR3 in DNA: TGCAGCGTTTGGCAAGAGACCCAGTACTTC. The full variable domain, completed using reference TRBV29-1 and TRBJ2-5, is SAVISQKPSRDICQRGTSLTIQCQVDSQVTMMFWYRQQPGQSLTLIATANQGSEATYESGFVIDKFPISRPNLTFSTLTVSNMSPEDSSIYLCSVWQETQYFGPGTRLLVL.

This clonotype has at least ten counts. CDR3 nucleotides: TGTGCCAGCAGAGGAAGGGCCCACCAGGGGAACACTGAAGCTTTCTTT. Protein sequence: CASRGRAHQGNTEAFF. The chain is built from TRBV6-5 and TRBJ1-1; weak D call: TRBD1 (5 bases). The CDR3 is made up of 16 amino acids. CDR1 and CDR2 from the germline V gene are MNHEY and SVGAGI. The V and J ends lost 6 bases and 1 base respectively, with 18 bases between them.

This clonotype has at least ten counts. The J gene is TRBJ1-1, the V gene TRBV13; D unclear. The V gene lost 5 bases and the J gene lost 1 base, with 14 bases spanning the gap. There are 15 residues in the CDR3. Germline loops: CDR1 PRHDT, CDR2 FYEKMQ (reference sequence). CDR3 sequence: CASSPLGETNTEAFF. As DNA, the CDR3 is TGTGCCAGCAGCCCCCTGGGTGAGACGAACACTGAAGCTTTCTTT.

This clonotype appeared a few times. V and J are TRBV19 and TRBJ2-7; 8 nucleotides line up with TRBD2. CDR1 is LNHDA and CDR2 is SQIVND in the germline V gene (reference sequence). J lost 3 bases, V lost 8 bases, and 3 bases had no gene match. CDR3 length equals 12 residues. The CDR3, as DNA: TGTGCCAGTGCCGGGACTAGCTACGAGCAGTACTTC. Its translation is CASAGTSYEQYF.

This clonotype has only a few counts. The J gene is TRBJ2-4, the V gene TRBV4-1; 7 positions match TRBD1. The V gene's germline CDR1 is MGHRA and CDR2 YSYEKL. Losses at the gene ends were 2 bases for V and 6 bases for J; bases not matched to a gene: 4. The CDR3 runs 14 residues. The CDR3 DNA is TGCGCCAGCAGCCAAAACAGGGGCTCAAACATTCAGTACTTC. It encodes CASSQNRGSNIQYF.

In its sample, this clonotype was seen a few times. The chain employs TRBV7-8 and TRBJ2-2; the match to TRBD1 covers 8 bases. Trimming took 5 bases from V and 5 from J; bases not matched to a gene: 10. This CDR3 has 16 amino acids. Germline CDR1 reads SGHVS; CDR2 reads FQNEAQ. The CDR3 loop is CASSIRQGMGTGELFF. The CDR3 nucleotides read TGTGCCAGCAGCATAAGACAGGGGATGGGGACCGGGGAGCTGTTTTTT.

Ten or more counts support this clonotype. The rearrangement links TRBV6-5 to TRBJ1-3; no clear D gene. This CDR3 comprises 14 residues. Germline CDR1 and CDR2: MNHEY and SVGAGI. V lost 0 bases to trimming and J lost 0 bases, with 3 bases between them. As DNA, the CDR3 is TGTGCCAGCAGTTACTCCCTCTCTGGAAACACCATATATTTT. Its protein is CASSYSLSGNTIYF.